This TCR beta chain emerged from a study of a mutant IDH1 vaccine in newly diagnosed glioma. Whole-study context: The study started vaccination 4-6 weeks after radiotherapy alone, or with temozolomide cycles.

Time point denoted: week 47, end of study. Every single dose of the vaccine, 300 ug of mutant IDH1 20-mer peptide, came with topical imiquimod. Some clones are missing from TCRdb's copy, which holds only in-frame ones; the method was immunoSEQ multiplex PCR. The table includes over 75,000 clones, over 75% detected once. Comment on this clone: Its antigen is unknown.

This sample comprised PBMCs, obtained from a glioma patient whose treatment included an IDH1 peptide vaccine. This receptor was obtained from a man aged 35 to 55 with glioma.

DNA for the CDR3: TGTGCCAGCAGCAACAGGGGGCGTTCAACAGATACGCAGTATTTT. It translates to CASSNRGRSTDTQYF. The rearrangement joins TRBV6-4 to TRBJ2-3; 9 bases are a match to TRBD1. CDR1 and CDR2 (germline): MRHNA, SNTAGT. The CDR3 totals 15 residues. The junction had 7 bases not matched to a gene; V was cut back by 6 bases and J by 3 bases.